This is a list of T cell receptor beta chains from one sample in a study of T cell responses to AZD1222 COVID-19 vaccine. Generated by immunoSEQ multiplex PCR, the TCRdb table keeps only in-frame clones and is missing some. The table records roughly 97,000 clones, about 93% of them present only once. The source material was peripheral blood, sampled on day 0 of AZD1222 vaccination. Source of these receptors: an adult in good health. CDR3s include the opening cysteine and the closing phenylalanine or tryptophan. The order of the fields is clone size, D gene, V gene, J gene, CDR3 DNA, CDR3 protein. A D gene is named only where the DNA matches it firmly. Clone size, where shown, is once, few, many, or a class for clones that have expanded.

clone_size: -
d_call: -
v_call: TRBV10-3
j_call: TRBJ2-7
cdr3_nt: TGTGCCATCAGTGAATGGGAAGACGAGCAGTACTTC
cdr3_aa: CAISEWEDEQYF

clone_size: -
d_call: TRBD2
v_call: TRBV5-4
j_call: TRBJ2-1
cdr3_nt: TGTGCCAGCAGCTTGGGACTAGCGGGAGTTAATGAGCAGTTCTTC
cdr3_aa: CASSLGLAGVNEQFF

clone_size: once
d_call: -
v_call: TRBV4-1
j_call: TRBJ1-2
cdr3_nt: TGCGCCAGCAGCCAATGGGACCCAGCCCCTTCTAACTATGGCTACACCTTC
cdr3_aa: CASSQWDPAPSNYGYTF

clone_size: -
d_call: TRBD2
v_call: TRBV28
j_call: TRBJ2-4
cdr3_nt: TGTGCCAGCAGTTTATATCCTTGGAGCGGGAAGGACAAAAACATTCAGTACTTC
cdr3_aa: CASSLYPWSGKDKNIQYF

clone_size: -
d_call: -
v_call: TRBV14
j_call: TRBJ2-2
cdr3_nt: TGTGCCAGCAGCCAAGTGGGGCAGGTCGGGGAGCTGTTTTTT
cdr3_aa: CASSQVGQVGELFF

clone_size: -
d_call: -
v_call: TRBV4-1
j_call: TRBJ2-7
cdr3_nt: TGCGCCAGCAGCCAAGTACGGGGAAAAGACTACGAGCAGTACTTC
cdr3_aa: CASSQVRGKDYEQYF

clone_size: -
d_call: -
v_call: TRBV9
j_call: TRBJ2-7
cdr3_nt: TGTGCCAGCAGCGTGACTAGTTCCCGAGGCGCCGAGCAGTACTTC
cdr3_aa: CASSVTSSRGAEQYF

clone_size: -
d_call: TRBD2
v_call: TRBV4-2
j_call: TRBJ2-7
cdr3_nt: TGTGCCAGCAGCCAAGGCCGGACTAGCGGGGCCTACGAGCAGTACTTC
cdr3_aa: CASSQGRTSGAYEQYF

clone_size: -
d_call: TRBD2
v_call: TRBV5-7
j_call: TRBJ2-5
cdr3_nt: TGTGCCAGCAGAACTACTAGCGGGAGGGGAGAGACCCAGTACTTC
cdr3_aa: CASRTTSGRGETQYF

clone_size: -
d_call: TRBD2
v_call: TRBV6-2/TRBV6-3
j_call: TRBJ2-7
cdr3_nt: TGTGCCAGCAGTCCCGGGACTAGCTCCTACGAGCAGTACTTC
cdr3_aa: CASSPGTSSYEQYF

clone_size: -
d_call: -
v_call: TRBV6-1
j_call: TRBJ1-1
cdr3_nt: TGTGCCAGCAGTGAAGCGCGAGCGGGGAGTAACACTGAAGCTTTCTTT
cdr3_aa: CASSEARAGSNTEAFF

clone_size: -
d_call: -
v_call: TRBV4-2
j_call: TRBJ2-2
cdr3_nt: TGTGCCAGCAGCCCAGATAATTCGGGACTTGCGGGACTGAACACCGGGGAGCTGTTTTTT
cdr3_aa: CASSPDNSGLAGLNTGELFF

clone_size: -
d_call: -
v_call: TRBV7-6
j_call: TRBJ2-3
cdr3_nt: TGTGCCAGCAGCCCCGACCCGGATACGCAGTATTTT
cdr3_aa: CASSPDPDTQYF

clone_size: -
d_call: -
v_call: TRBV27
j_call: TRBJ1-2
cdr3_nt: TGTGCCAGCACCTCCGGGGTCGGAAGTTCCTATGGCTACACCTTC
cdr3_aa: CASTSGVGSSYGYTF

clone_size: -
d_call: -
v_call: TRBV6-5
j_call: TRBJ2-1
cdr3_nt: TGTGCCAGCAGTCCTCAGACCGGAGTCAATGAGCAGTTCTTC
cdr3_aa: CASSPQTGVNEQFF

clone_size: -
d_call: -
v_call: TRBV27
j_call: TRBJ2-1
cdr3_nt: TGTGCCAGCAGTTTATCTGGGGGAGGCCGATACAATGAGCAGTTCTTC
cdr3_aa: CASSLSGGGRYNEQFF

clone_size: -
d_call: TRBD1
v_call: TRBV28
j_call: TRBJ1-1
cdr3_nt: TGTGCCAGCAGTCCCCTAAGGACAGGGGCCACTGAAGCTTTCTTT
cdr3_aa: CASSPLRTGATEAFF

clone_size: -
d_call: TRBD1
v_call: TRBV10-3
j_call: TRBJ1-6
cdr3_nt: TGTGCCATCAGCAAAGGGACAGAGAGTTATAATTCACCCCTCCACTTT
cdr3_aa: CAISKGTESYNSPLHF

clone_size: -
d_call: -
v_call: TRBV18
j_call: TRBJ1-4
cdr3_nt: TGTGCCAGCTCACCCGGGGTTAATGAAAAACTGTTTTTT
cdr3_aa: CASSPGVNEKLFF

clone_size: -
d_call: -
v_call: TRBV30
j_call: TRBJ2-7
cdr3_nt: TGTGCCTGGAAGGAGTCCGAGCAGTACTTC
cdr3_aa: CAWKESEQYF

clone_size: -
d_call: -
v_call: TRBV5-1
j_call: TRBJ1-5
cdr3_nt: TGCGCCAGCAGCTTGGCTGAAAATCAGCCCCAGCATTTT
cdr3_aa: CASSLAENQPQHF

clone_size: -
d_call: -
v_call: TRBV5-1
j_call: TRBJ1-3
cdr3_nt: TGCGCCAGCAGCTCGTCCGGACAGTTCTCTGGAAACACCATATATTTT
cdr3_aa: CASSSSGQFSGNTIYF

clone_size: once
d_call: -
v_call: TRBV24-1
j_call: TRBJ2-7
cdr3_nt: TGTGGAGGCTACGAGCAGTACTTC
cdr3_aa: CGGYEQYF

clone_size: -
d_call: TRBD2
v_call: TRBV25-1
j_call: TRBJ2-7
cdr3_nt: TGTGCCAGCAGTGATTTAGCGGGCCCGGACTACGAGCAGTACTTC
cdr3_aa: CASSDLAGPDYEQYF

clone_size: -
d_call: -
v_call: TRBV28
j_call: TRBJ2-7
cdr3_nt: TGTGCCAGCAGCCGCGTGCCCGGAGGCTCCTACGAGCAGTACTTC
cdr3_aa: CASSRVPGGSYEQYF

clone_size: -
d_call: -
v_call: TRBV7-2
j_call: TRBJ2-3
cdr3_nt: TGTGCCAGCAGCCCATATATCACAGATACGCAGTATTTT
cdr3_aa: CASSPYITDTQYF

clone_size: -
d_call: -
v_call: TRBV2
j_call: TRBJ2-1
cdr3_nt: TGTGCCAGTGGACGAGGGGGGAATGAGCAGTTCTTC
cdr3_aa: CASGRGGNEQFF

clone_size: -
d_call: TRBD1
v_call: TRBV5-5
j_call: TRBJ1-4
cdr3_nt: TGTGCCAGCAGTTTCCCGGGACAGTTCACTAATGAAAAACTGTTTTTT
cdr3_aa: CASSFPGQFTNEKLFF

clone_size: -
d_call: TRBD2
v_call: TRBV9
j_call: TRBJ2-2
cdr3_nt: TGTGCCAGCAGCCCGTCGACTAGCGGGAGAACCGGGGAGCTGTTTTTT
cdr3_aa: CASSPSTSGRTGELFF

clone_size: -
d_call: -
v_call: TRBV6-5
j_call: TRBJ1-1
cdr3_nt: TGTGCCGCATCCGATAACACTGAAGCTTTCTTT
cdr3_aa: CAASDNTEAFF

clone_size: -
d_call: TRBD1
v_call: TRBV24-1
j_call: TRBJ2-2
cdr3_nt: TGTGCCACCAGTGCCCGGACAGGTAGTTCGGGGGAGCTGTTTTTT
cdr3_aa: CATSARTGSSGELFF

clone_size: -
d_call: TRBD2
v_call: TRBV25-1
j_call: TRBJ2-2
cdr3_nt: TGTGCCAGCAGTGAAAGCGGGAGGGACACCGGGGAGCTGTTTTTT
cdr3_aa: CASSESGRDTGELFF

clone_size: -
d_call: -
v_call: TRBV7-8
j_call: TRBJ1-3
cdr3_nt: TGTGCCAGCAGCTTAATGCGGGTTTCTGGAAACACCATATATTTT
cdr3_aa: CASSLMRVSGNTIYF

clone_size: -
d_call: -
v_call: TRBV15
j_call: TRBJ1-5
cdr3_nt: TGTGCCACCAGCAGAGGTATTAACAGACCGAATCAGCCCCAGCATTTT
cdr3_aa: CATSRGINRPNQPQHF

clone_size: -
d_call: -
v_call: TRBV7-3
j_call: TRBJ2-4
cdr3_nt: TGTGCCAGCAGCCCAGAGTGGGGCGCGAACAACATTCAGTACTTC
cdr3_aa: CASSPEWGANNIQYF

clone_size: -
d_call: -
v_call: TRBV7-9
j_call: TRBJ2-7
cdr3_nt: TGTGCCAGCAGCTATGGACTTCCCTACGAGCAGTACTTC
cdr3_aa: CASSYGLPYEQYF

clone_size: -
d_call: TRBD1
v_call: TRBV10-2
j_call: TRBJ1-1
cdr3_nt: TGCGCCAGCAGTGAGACGACAGGGTGGACCACTGAAGCTTTCTTT
cdr3_aa: CASSETTGWTTEAFF

clone_size: -
d_call: -
v_call: TRBV4-3
j_call: TRBJ1-1
cdr3_nt: TGCGCCAGCAGCCATGTGAACAGGGTGAACACTGAAGCTTTCTTT
cdr3_aa: CASSHVNRVNTEAFF

clone_size: -
d_call: -
v_call: TRBV27
j_call: TRBJ2-7
cdr3_nt: TGTGCCAGCAGTCCGCGGGACTCCAGGGGGGAGCAGTACTTC
cdr3_aa: CASSPRDSRGEQYF

clone_size: -
d_call: -
v_call: TRBV12-2
j_call: TRBJ1-2
cdr3_nt: TGTGCAAGTCGAGACGTGGACAGGGGCTATGGCTACACCTTC
cdr3_aa: CASRDVDRGYGYTF

clone_size: -
d_call: -
v_call: TRBV18
j_call: TRBJ1-4
cdr3_nt: TGTGCCAGCTCACCACCGGCCGGGACCCAGGAAAAACTGTTTTTT
cdr3_aa: CASSPPAGTQEKLFF

clone_size: -
d_call: -
v_call: TRBV6-5
j_call: TRBJ2-7
cdr3_nt: TGTGCCAGCAGTTCCCGGACACTTATAGAGCAGTACTTC
cdr3_aa: CASSSRTLIEQYF

clone_size: -
d_call: -
v_call: TRBV19
j_call: TRBJ2-7
cdr3_nt: TGTGCCAGTAGTATAGTCGAGGGAGGCCTCTACGAGCAGTACTTC
cdr3_aa: CASSIVEGGLYEQYF

clone_size: -
d_call: -
v_call: TRBV30
j_call: TRBJ2-7
cdr3_nt: TGTGCCTGGAGTGGGGGGGCTCACGAGCAGTACTTC
cdr3_aa: CAWSGGAHEQYF

clone_size: -
d_call: TRBD1
v_call: TRBV19
j_call: TRBJ1-6
cdr3_nt: TGTGCCACCGCCGGGACAGGGGGTTCACCCCTCCACTTT
cdr3_aa: CATAGTGGSPLHF

clone_size: -
d_call: -
v_call: TRBV5-1
j_call: TRBJ2-3
cdr3_nt: TGCGCCAGCTGGCCGGGCCGCCCGGGGACAGATACGCAGTATTTT
cdr3_aa: CASWPGRPGTDTQYF

clone_size: -
d_call: -
v_call: TRBV28
j_call: TRBJ1-1
cdr3_nt: TGTGCCAGCAGTACGCAGGGACAACGGGCGTTT
cdr3_aa: CASSTQGQRAF

clone_size: -
d_call: -
v_call: TRBV20-1
j_call: TRBJ2-5
cdr3_nt: TGCAGTGCTAGGGGAAGGGAGACCCAGTACTTC
cdr3_aa: CSARGRETQYF

clone_size: -
d_call: TRBD1
v_call: TRBV5-1
j_call: TRBJ1-1
cdr3_nt: TGCGCCAGCAGCTTGGACGGACAGGGGGATATGGGCACTGAAGCTTTCTTT
cdr3_aa: CASSLDGQGDMGTEAFF

clone_size: -
d_call: -
v_call: TRBV11-2
j_call: TRBJ2-7
cdr3_nt: TGTGCCAGCAGCTTAGGGGGAAGCTCCTACGAGCAGTACTTC
cdr3_aa: CASSLGGSSYEQYF

clone_size: once
d_call: -
v_call: TRBV29-1
j_call: TRBJ2-1
cdr3_nt: TGCAGCGTTGAGACCGATTACAATGAGCAGTTCTTC
cdr3_aa: CSVETDYNEQFF

clone_size: -
d_call: -
v_call: TRBV3-1/TRBV3-2
j_call: TRBJ2-7
cdr3_nt: TGTGCCAGCAGCCCATCAGGGGGGGCCAGGGCCTACGAGCAGTACTTC
cdr3_aa: CASSPSGGARAYEQYF

clone_size: -
d_call: TRBD1
v_call: TRBV10-1
j_call: TRBJ1-4
cdr3_nt: TGCGCCAGCAGGAGTCGGGCAGGGGGTAGGGAAAAACTGTTTTTT
cdr3_aa: CASRSRAGGREKLFF

clone_size: -
d_call: -
v_call: TRBV6-5
j_call: TRBJ1-2
cdr3_nt: TGTGCCGGACACAGTGGGAGGCGTCACTATGGCTACACCTTC
cdr3_aa: CAGHSGRRHYGYTF

clone_size: once
d_call: -
v_call: TRBV9
j_call: TRBJ2-7
cdr3_nt: TGTGCCAGCAGCCCATACAGGGAAGTCGGTTACGAGCAGTACTTC
cdr3_aa: CASSPYREVGYEQYF